A single sample gave rise to the 11 T cell receptor beta chains below, sequenced in a study of identical twins. TCRdb recomputed calls from the 5' RACE reads with MiXCR, one row per CDR3 protein. The sample has around 670,000 distinct CDR3 sequences, around 5.7% seen once; the top ten hold under 2%. Material: naive T cells sorted from blood. These receptors all stem from a man between 18 and 35 years old in good health.

This clonotype was counted many times. The chain carries TRBV19 and TRBJ2-7; a possible D gene is TRBD1 (5 bases). V was pared by 3 bases and J by 3 bases, with 12 bases between. The CDR3 has 14 residues. The V gene's germline CDR1 is LNHDA and CDR2 SQIVND (reference sequence). DNA of the CDR3: TGTGCCAGTAGTATGGTTGGACAAAGCTACGAGCAGTACTTC. It is translated as CASSMVGQSYEQYF.

The genes are TRBV24-1 and TRBJ2-3, with 9 nucleotides matching TRBD2. Germline loops: CDR1 KGHDR, CDR2 SFDVKD. V gave up 1 base and J gave up 2 bases; unmatched junction bases: 3. The CDR3 contains 16 residues. Here the CDR3 reads CATSDFEREVTDTQYF. CDR3 in DNA: TGTGCCACCAGTGATTTTGAGCGGGAGGTCACAGATACGCAGTATTTT.

This clonotype was recorded a few times. The gene calls are TRBV5-1 and TRBJ2-6; D is unclear. The CDR3 loop spans 16 amino acids. Germline CDR1 reads SGHRS; CDR2 reads YFSETQ. Trimming shortened V by 1 base and J by 2 bases, and 10 bases separated the two germline ends. The CDR3 here is CASSLKTPPGANVLTF. The DNA of the CDR3 is TGCGCCAGCAGCTTGAAGACTCCCCCTGGGGCCAACGTCCTGACTTTC.

This clonotype was counted between two and nine times. V and J are TRBV9 and TRBJ2-1; TRBD2 is a possible D gene (6 bases). The CDR3 is made up of 15 amino acids. Germline CDR1 is SGDLS and CDR2 is YYNGEE. Trimming removed 3 bases from V and 5 bases from J, with 15 bases in between. CDR3 nucleotide sequence: TGTGCCAGCAGCGGGTTGGGGGGATGGGACAATGAGCAGTTCTTC. It specifies CASSGLGGWDNEQFF.

This clonotype was seen at least ten times. This rearrangement joins TRBV4-3 to TRBJ1-2; D gene ambiguous. This CDR3 spans 15 amino acids. V lost 6 bases to trimming and J lost 2 bases, with 16 bases between them. The germline gives CDR1 LGHNA, CDR2 YSLEER. CDR3 amino acids: CASRNQAVANYGYTF. CDR3 nucleotides: TGCGCCAGCAGGAACCAGGCAGTAGCCAACTATGGCTACACCTTC.

This clonotype showed up many times. The chain is built from TRBV20-1 and TRBJ2-1; 7 nucleotides agree with TRBD2. Germline CDR1 and CDR2: DFQATT and SNEGSKA (reference sequence). The V segment lost 0 bases and the J segment 3 bases; nucleotides outside the gene matches: 5. The CDR3 is made up of 15 amino acids. CDR3 amino acids: CSARDFQRDYNEQFF. CDR3 sequence (DNA): TGCAGTGCTAGAGATTTCCAGCGGGACTACAATGAGCAGTTCTTC.

This clonotype came up many times. The chain recombines TRBV6-1 with TRBJ1-1; D is uncertain. The germline V and J ends were trimmed by 4 bases and 0 bases, with 6 bases remaining between them. CDR3 length: 13 amino acids. Germline V gene lookup returns CDR1 MNHNS and CDR2 SASEGT. For the CDR3, the DNA is TGTGCCAGCAGTGGAGACATGAACACTGAAGCTTTCTTT. As protein: CASSGDMNTEAFF.

This clonotype occurred many times. The rearrangement links TRBV10-3 to TRBJ2-3; 8 nucleotides agree with TRBD1. Germline V CDR1 and CDR2: ENHRY, SYGVKD. This CDR3 has 18 amino acids. The ends lost 3 bases at V and 7 bases at J; junction bases unmatched: 18. The CDR3 DNA follows: TGTGCCATCAGTGACATCCCAACGGGACAGGAGTTTTTAAATACGCAGTATTTT. It yields the protein CAISDIPTGQEFLNTQYF.

V usage is TRBV2 and J usage is TRBJ2-7; D may be TRBD1 (6 bases). Trimming pared 5 bases from V and 5 bases from J, leaving 7 bases between. CDR3 length equals 11 residues. The germline gives CDR1 SNHLY, CDR2 FYNNEI. The CDR3: CASSYRDEQYV. In DNA form, the CDR3 reads TGTGCCAGCAGTTACAGGGACGAGCAGTACGTC.

The chain combines TRBV2 with TRBJ2-1; D unclear. The CDR3 sequence is 17 residues long. The germline CDR1 and CDR2 sequences are SNHLY and FYNNEI. With 2 bases removed from V and 4 bases from J, the gap between germline ends came to 18 bases. The CDR3 loop is CASSERLQSSSYNEQFF. The CDR3 DNA sequence: TGTGCCAGCAGTGAAAGATTACAGTCAAGTTCATACAATGAGCAGTTCTTC.

The chain carries TRBV20-1 and TRBJ2-1; tentatively, D is TRBD2 (6 bases). Germline assignment: CDR1 DFQATT and CDR2 SNEGSKA (reference sequence). The CDR3 consists of 17 residues. V was trimmed by 1 base and J by 0 bases, leaving 16 bases between them. CDR3 sequence: CSARGYGEESSYNEQFF. In nucleotides, the CDR3 is TGCAGTGCTAGAGGGTACGGGGAGGAGAGCTCCTACAATGAGCAGTTCTTC.